These 3 T cell receptor beta chains share one sample of origin, sequenced in a study of control samples from healthy donors and cancer patients (TCRdb year 2020). Library creation used the immunoSEQ multiplex PCR assay. TCRdb mirrors the immuneACCESS table, restricted to in-frame sequences. Some clones are absent from its copies; in checked studies, under half trace to an unresolved V gene, and the reason for the others is unknown. The record for this sample contains some 190,000 clones. Together, the top ten hold roughly 2% of the sample. Sequenced sample: blood. These receptors all come from a woman between 25 and 40 years old in good health.

This rearrangement joins TRBV12-3 or TRBV12-4 to TRBJ1-2, with a tentative D call TRBD1 (5 bases). V was trimmed by 6 bases and J by 1 base, leaving 9 bases between them. This CDR3 spans 13 amino acids. CDR3 protein: CASRGGGNYGYTF. The CDR3 DNA reads TGTGCCAGCAGGGGCGGGGGTAACTATGGCTACACCTTC.

The gene calls are TRBV7-6 and TRBJ2-3, with a possible D match to TRBD1 (6 bases). Germline V CDR1 and CDR2: SGHVS, FNYEAQ. This CDR3 contains 16 residues. Trimming cost V 1 base and J 3 bases, with 14 bases left between them. CDR3 sequence (DNA): TGTGCCAGCAGCTTAGAGGGGCAGGGGAGTACAGATACGCAGTATTTT. Protein: CASSLEGQGSTDTQYF.

The genes are TRBV4-1 and TRBJ2-1; a possible D gene is TRBD2 (6 bases). The germline V and J ends were trimmed by 4 bases and 7 bases, with 20 bases remaining between them. From germline, CDR1 is MGHRA and CDR2 YSYEKL. This CDR3 region has 16 residues. The CDR3 reads CASSPGRAVRQNEQFF. The CDR3 bases are TGCGCCAGCAGCCCCGGGAGAGCAGTAAGGCAAAATGAGCAGTTCTTC.